One sample yielded the 32 T cell receptor beta chains listed below, sequenced in a study. TCRdb passed the RT-PCR reads through MiXCR, listing each CDR3 protein once. In the table there are hundreds of thousands of distinct CDR3 sequences, approximately 15% of which are singletons. Material: memory CD4+ T cells from blood. The receptors shown here come from a female donor in good health, serving as a healthy control.

The sample holds a few counts of this clonotype. This sequence joins TRBV12-3 or TRBV12-4 and TRBJ2-7; D is perhaps TRBD1 (6 bases). The V and J ends lost 6 bases and 2 bases respectively, with 11 bases between them. CDR3 size: 13 residues. CDR3 amino acids: CASSLQGTYEQYF. DNA of the CDR3: TGTGCCAGCAGCCTCCAGGGGACCTACGAGCAGTACTTC.

This clonotype was counted ten times or more. CDR3 coding DNA: TGCAGCGCCGAAACGGACAGGGGGCATGAGCAGTTCTTC. Protein product: CSAETDRGHEQFF. The chain couples TRBV29-1 to TRBJ2-1; 11 bases map to TRBD1. The germline CDR1 and CDR2 sequences are SQVTM and ANQGSEA. The V gene end was trimmed by 7 bases and the J gene end by 8 bases; junction bases not matched to a gene: 7. CDR3 size: 13 residues.

This clonotype was counted between two and nine times. J is TRBJ1-5 and V is TRBV5-8, with D possibly TRBD1 on 6 matching bases. CDR3 size: 16 residues. V gave up 4 bases and J gave up 3 bases, with 17 bases separating them. The germline V gene encodes CDR1 SGHTS and CDR2 YDEGEE. The DNA for the CDR3 is TGTGCCAGCAGCCGCCTGAGGGGGGCAGACAATCAGCCCCAGCATTTT. It is translated as CASSRLRGADNQPQHF.

The J gene is TRBJ2-1, the V gene TRBV6-6; D remains ambiguous. The V and J ends lost 0 bases and 7 bases respectively, with 10 bases between them. Germline CDR1 MNHNY, CDR2 SVGAGI (reference sequence). The CDR3 loop spans 14 amino acids. The CDR3 sequence: CASSYSSLPNEQFF. As DNA, the CDR3 is TGTGCCAGCAGTTACTCATCCCTTCCGAATGAGCAGTTCTTC.

This clonotype was recorded a few times. The chain has TRBV20-1 and TRBJ1-2, with D possibly TRBD1 on 6 matching bases. V shed 6 bases and J shed 2 bases, with 13 bases lying between them. The CDR3 sequence is 13 residues long. The germline gives CDR1 DFQATT, CDR2 SNEGSKA (reference sequence). CDR3 loop: CSAFGQTNYGYTF. CDR3 bases: TGCAGTGCCTTTGGACAGACAAACTATGGCTACACCTTC.

This clonotype was counted only a few times. The chain combines TRBV28 with TRBJ2-1; D may be TRBD1 (6 bases). The CDR3 length is 16 residues. Germline-derived CDR1 and CDR2 are MDHEN and SYDVKM. Trimming removed 6 bases at V and 2 bases at J, with 17 bases between. For the CDR3, the DNA is TGTGCCAGCAGCTCCGTGGGGGCCGGGGCCTACAATGAGCAGTTCTTC. It encodes CASSSVGAGAYNEQFF.

This clonotype has only a few counts. V and J are TRBV5-1 and TRBJ1-1, with a tentative D call TRBD1 (5 bases). The CDR3 extends over 14 amino acids. Trimming took off 0 bases at V and 4 bases at J, with 10 bases between the two ends. CDR1 and CDR2 (germline): SGHRS, YFSETQ. In DNA, the CDR3 is TGCGCCAGCAGCTTGGATCCGGGGGGCACTGAAGCTTTCTTT. This sequence encodes CASSLDPGGTEAFF. The full variable domain, its missing parts supplied by reference TRBV5-1 and TRBJ1-1, is KAGVTQTPRYLIKTRGQQVTLSCSPISGHRSVSWYQQTPGQGLQFLFEYFSETQRNKGNFPGRFSGRQFSNSRSEMNVSTLELGDSALYLCASSLDPGGTEAFFGQGTRLTVV.

This clonotype has more than one count but fewer than ten. The V gene is TRBV27, the J gene TRBJ1-2; D not resolved. The V gene's germline CDR1 is MNHEY and CDR2 SMNVEV (reference sequence). CDR3 length: 14 residues. V gave up 5 bases and J gave up 7 bases, with 17 bases separating them. Here the CDR3 DNA reads TGTGCCAGCAGTACAGCCCAATCCTGGGGTGGCTACACCTTC. Protein sequence: CASSTAQSWGGYTF.

J is TRBJ2-2 and V is TRBV24-1; 8 positions agree with TRBD1. The CDR3 totals 14 residues. V gave up 5 bases and J gave up 4 bases; unmatched junction bases: 2. In germline, CDR1 is KGHDR, CDR2 SFDVKD. The CDR3 protein is CATSVQGGTGELFF. CDR3 in DNA: TGTGCCACCAGTGTACAGGGGGGCACCGGGGAGCTGTTTTTT.

V and J are TRBV24-1 and TRBJ2-3, with 9 bases matching TRBD2. Looked up from germline, CDR1 is KGHDR and CDR2 is SFDVKD. The ends lost 4 bases at V and 5 bases at J; junction bases unmatched: 12. The CDR3 loop spans 17 amino acids. CDR3 sequence (DNA): TGTGCCACCAGTGACTTACCCGGGACTAGCCTGGGAGATACGCAGTATTTT. This gives the protein CATSDLPGTSLGDTQYF.

This clonotype was counted only a few times. The gene calls are TRBV4-2 and TRBJ2-1; 10 positions agree with TRBD2. Trimming removed 5 bases from V and 6 bases from J; junction bases left unmatched: 10. The CDR3 spans 16 residues. CDR1 and CDR2 (germline): LGHNA, YNFKEQ. The CDR3 coding sequence is TGTGCCAGCAGCGAAGGCTGGTCTAGCGGGAGCAATGAGCAGTTCTTC. It translates to CASSEGWSSGSNEQFF.

This clonotype was counted only a few times. CDR3 protein: CSARALLAGDNEQFF. CDR3 coding DNA: TGCAGTGCTAGAGCTCTACTAGCGGGAGACAATGAGCAGTTCTTC. This rearrangement joins TRBV20-1 to TRBJ2-1, with 11 bases lining up with TRBD2. This CDR3 contains 15 residues. The ends lost 1 base at V and 5 bases at J; junction bases unmatched: 4. CDR1 is DFQATT, CDR2 SNEGSKA, per germline (reference sequence).

The chain carries TRBV3-1 and TRBJ2-7, with unresolved D. The germline gives CDR1 LGHDT, CDR2 YNNKEL (reference sequence). Trimming pared 2 bases from V and 8 bases from J, leaving 7 bases between. CDR3 length: 11 amino acids. CDR3 residues: CASSQQWKQYF. CDR3 sequence (DNA): TGTGCCAGCAGCCAACAGTGGAAGCAGTACTTC.

This chain uses TRBV10-3 with TRBJ2-3; either TRBD1 or TRBD2 may fit D (5 bases each). CDR1 is ENHRY and CDR2 is SYGVKD in the germline V gene. V shed 2 bases and J shed 0 bases, with 9 bases lying between them. The length of the CDR3 is 15 residues. Written as DNA, the CDR3 is TGTGCCATCAGTGAGGGGACGAGAAGCACAGATACGCAGTATTTT. Its protein is CAISEGTRSTDTQYF.

The chain links TRBV20-1 to TRBJ2-3; tentatively, D is TRBD1 or TRBD2 (6 bases each). CDR1 and CDR2 (germline): DFQATT, SNEGSKA (reference sequence). This CDR3 is 13 amino acids long. Trimming removed 7 bases at V and 5 bases at J, with 16 bases between. As DNA, the CDR3 is TGCAGTGGCCGGAGGGGGGCGGTAGATACGCAGTATTTT. As protein: CSGRRGAVDTQYF.

This clonotype was seen repeatedly, ten times or more. This chain joins TRBV29-1 and TRBJ2-3; D call uncertain. Per germline, CDR1 SQVTM and CDR2 ANQGSEA. The CDR3 runs to 13 residues. With 0 bases removed from V and 3 bases from J, the gap between germline ends came to 7 bases. In DNA, the CDR3 is TGCAGCGTTGAAGATACCCCAACAGATACGCAGTATTTT. Translating it yields CSVEDTPTDTQYF.

The chain combines TRBV6-2 or TRBV6-3 with TRBJ2-3; a possible D gene is TRBD2 (6 bases). The V and J ends lost 7 bases and 6 bases respectively, with 20 bases between them. Looked up from germline, CDR1 is MNHEY and CDR2 is SVGEGT. This CDR3 contains 15 residues. CDR3 coding DNA: TGTGCCAGCAAAAGCGGGTTGGATGGGGTGGATACGCAGTATTTT. This translates into CASKSGLDGVDTQYF.

Ten or more counts support this clonotype. The chain employs TRBV7-2 and TRBJ1-6; TRBD1 matches 9 bases. Germline-derived CDR1 and CDR2 are SGHTA and FQGNSA. V was clipped by 3 bases and J by 4 bases; unmatched bases: 1. The CDR3 loop spans 15 amino acids. The CDR3 DNA reads as TGTGCCAGCAGCTTTGGACAGGGGTATAATTCACCCCTCCACTTT. Its protein is CASSFGQGYNSPLHF.

This chain links TRBV11-2 with TRBJ2-7; 10 bases are a match to TRBD2. The CDR3 totals 15 residues. CDR1 and CDR2 (germline): SGHAT, FQNNGV. V dropped 5 bases and J dropped 2; count of bases not matched to a gene: 6. The CDR3 is CASSRLAGVPYEQYF. Written as DNA, the CDR3 is TGTGCCAGCAGCCGACTAGCGGGTGTACCCTACGAGCAGTACTTC.

This clonotype was counted only a few times. The chain uses TRBV6-5 and TRBJ2-7; 11 bases are shared with TRBD2. The CDR3 has 16 amino acids. J gave up 1 base and V 8 bases, and 10 bases lay outside the gene matches. CDR1 MNHEY and CDR2 SVGAGI come from the germline V gene. CDR3 loop: CASGSYSGRVSYEQYF. DNA of the CDR3: TGTGCCAGCGGTAGCTATAGCGGGAGGGTTTCCTACGAGCAGTACTTC.

This clonotype has only a few counts. This chain joins TRBV7-2 and TRBJ2-5, with TRBD2 as a possible D gene (6 bases). The CDR3 is 14 residues long. V lost 5 bases to trimming and J lost 2 bases, with 12 bases between them. Looked up from germline, CDR1 is SGHTA and CDR2 is FQGNSA. The CDR3 loop reads CASSPRLVQETQYF. The CDR3 DNA follows: TGTGCCAGCAGCCCCAGACTAGTACAAGAGACCCAGTACTTC.

This clonotype was counted ten times or more. This chain joins TRBV12-3 or TRBV12-4 and TRBJ1-2; tentatively, D is TRBD1 (5 bases). The V and J ends lost 1 base and 4 bases respectively, with 7 bases between them. The CDR3 is 13 residues long. CDR3 nucleotide sequence: TGTGCCAGCAGTTTAGGGGGCGTCTATGGCTACACCTTC. This codes for CASSLGGVYGYTF.

This clonotype was detected many times. The gene calls are TRBV20-1 and TRBJ2-3, with D possibly called TRBD1 or TRBD2 (6 bases each). The CDR3 length is 17 residues. The germline V gene has CDR1 DFQATT and CDR2 SNEGSKA (reference sequence). Trimming removed 0 bases at V and 6 bases at J, with 22 bases between. The CDR3 DNA reads as TGCAGTGCTAGAGACGGGCCCACAGGGTCTGGAGGGGATACGCAGTATTTT. Translated: CSARDGPTGSGGDTQYF.

The chain carries TRBV10-3 and TRBJ2-1, with 10 bases lining up with TRBD2. The CDR3 consists of 15 residues. CDR1 ENHRY and CDR2 SYGVKD come from the germline V gene. V was pared by 5 bases and J by 8 bases, with 9 bases of the junction left unmatched. The CDR3 DNA is TGTGCCATCAGTCCGGGGGCTAGCGGGAGCGATGAGCAGTTCTTC. Translating gives CAISPGASGSDEQFF.

In its sample, this clonotype was seen a few times. The chain uses TRBV9 and TRBJ2-3; 12 nucleotides agree with TRBD1. Germline V gene sequence: CDR1 SGDLS, CDR2 YYNGEE. This CDR3 contains 16 residues. Losses at the gene ends were 0 bases for V and 10 bases for J; bases not matched to a gene: 9. CDR3 in amino acids: CASSVAPGTGGPAQYF. The DNA of the CDR3 is TGTGCCAGCAGCGTAGCTCCGGGGACAGGGGGCCCTGCGCAGTATTTT.

The genes are TRBV3-1 and TRBJ1-1, with D perhaps matching TRBD1 (5 bases). The V and J ends lost 4 bases and 8 bases respectively, with 23 bases between them. The length of the CDR3 is 16 residues. Germline CDR1 reads LGHDT; CDR2 reads YNNKEL (reference sequence). CDR3 coding DNA: TGTGCCAGCAGCCTCTCCAAACAAGGGACCGAGCGCGAAGCTTTCTTT. Protein sequence: CASSLSKQGTEREAFF.

J is TRBJ2-1 and V is TRBV20-1; D call uncertain. Trimming took off 3 bases at V and 5 bases at J, with 20 bases between the two ends. Germline V gene sequence: CDR1 DFQATT, CDR2 SNEGSKA (reference sequence). The CDR3 loop spans 16 amino acids. The CDR3, as DNA: TGCAGTGCTAGCGTCCTAATTGAAACTAATAACAATGAGCAGTTCTTC. It translates to CSASVLIETNNNEQFF.

There are a few counts of this clonotype. The chain carries TRBV7-2 and TRBJ1-2; D is ambiguous. The length of the CDR3 is 14 residues. Trimming stripped 5 bases from V and 4 bases from J, with 14 bases between. Germline V gene lookup returns CDR1 SGHTA and CDR2 FQGNSA. CDR3 nucleotide sequence: TGTGCCAGCAGCGTACCTGGAAGCCCCTATGGCTACACCTTC. This codes for CASSVPGSPYGYTF.

The table lists this clonotype with a few counts. The chain links TRBV7-9 to TRBJ2-7, with TRBD1 matching 7 bases. With 5 bases clipped from V and 3 bases from J, the junction kept 10 bases outside the gene matches. The CDR3 consists of 15 residues. Germline CDR1 and CDR2: SEHNR and FQNEAQ (reference sequence). For the CDR3, the DNA is TGTGCCAGCAGCGAGATGACAGGGATCCACTACGAGCAGTACTTC. Amino acid sequence: CASSEMTGIHYEQYF.

This clonotype has at least ten counts. The chain links TRBV20-1 to TRBJ2-1; D tentatively reads TRBD1 or TRBD2 (5 bases each). Trimming took 0 bases from V and 5 from J, leaving 14 bases between them. Per germline, CDR1 DFQATT and CDR2 SNEGSKA (reference sequence). This CDR3 has 15 amino acids. For the CDR3, the DNA is TGCAGTGCTAGAGATTGGGGGACCGCCAACAATGAGCAGTTCTTC. Protein: CSARDWGTANNEQFF.

This clonotype was recorded a few times. V usage is TRBV5-1 and J usage is TRBJ2-1; no clear D. Trimming cost V 4 bases and J 10 bases, with 12 bases left between them. The V gene's germline CDR1 is SGHRS and CDR2 YFSETQ. The CDR3 covers 12 residues. The CDR3 sequence is CASSLNLGEQFF. The CDR3 nucleotides read TGCGCCAGCAGCCTTAACTTGGGCGAGCAGTTCTTC. Combining the CDR3 with reference TRBV5-1 and TRBJ2-1 gives the whole variable domain KAGVTQTPRYLIKTRGQQVTLSCSPISGHRSVSWYQQTPGQGLQFLFEYFSETQRNKGNFPGRFSGRQFSNSRSEMNVSTLELGDSALYLCASSLNLGEQFFGPGTRLTVL.

This clonotype has more than one count but fewer than ten. The chain links TRBV20-1 to TRBJ1-5, with D possibly being TRBD1 (5 bases). Germline CDR1 reads DFQATT; CDR2 reads SNEGSKA (reference sequence). The germline V and J ends were trimmed by 2 bases and 0 bases, with 11 bases remaining between them. The CDR3 is made up of 15 amino acids. The CDR3 DNA sequence: TGCAGTGCTAGACAGGGCCTAAATAGCAATCAGCCCCAGCATTTT. It specifies CSARQGLNSNQPQHF.